The rows below give T cell receptor beta chains drawn from one sample of a study of T cell responses to AZD1222 COVID-19 vaccine. Profiling relied on immunoSEQ multiplex PCR, and the TCRdb table lists in-frame clones only, not all of them. Among about 200,000 clones, about 93% were seen once, and the ten largest hold roughly 1%. This specimen consisted of peripheral blood, obtained 28 days after the second AZD1222 dose. Every receptor here comes from an adult who received the AZD1222 COVID-19 vaccine. The CDR3 runs from the conserved cysteine through the conserved F or W. D genes are given only for firm matches. Size values are once, few and many counts, or a class for expanded clones, and some rows have none.

>TRBD1|.|TRBJ2-3|TRBV18
TGTGCCAGCTCGGGACAGGGGGTTCCAGATACGCAGTATTTT
CASSGQGVPDTQYF
>TRBD1|.|TRBJ2-3|TRBV6-5
TGTGCCAGCAGTTACGACAGGGTGACCACAGATACGCAGTATTTT
CASSYDRVTTDTQYF
>.|.|TRBJ1-6|TRBV19
TGTGCCAGTAGTACTCGGGCAGCCGGGGGAAATAATTCACCCCTCCACTTT
CASSTRAAGGNNSPLHF
>TRBD1|.|TRBJ1-5|TRBV7-8
TGTGCCAGCAGCTTAGGGACAGGTAGCAATCAGCCCCAGCATTTT
CASSLGTGSNQPQHF
>.|.|TRBJ1-1|TRBV15
TGTGCCACCAGCGCTACAGGGTTGGGGCCTGAAGCTTTCTTT
CATSATGLGPEAFF
>.|.|TRBJ1-3|TRBV3-1/TRBV3-2
TGTGCCAGCAGCCAAGATCCCAGTGGATTCCCTGGAAACACCATATATTTT
CASSQDPSGFPGNTIYF
>.|.|TRBJ2-7|TRBV19
TGTGCCAGTAGTTTTACACAGGGCTACGAGCAGTACTTC
CASSFTQGYEQYF
>.|.|TRBJ1-2|TRBV28
TGTGCCAGCACTCGACCCCACAGGGAGGGGGGCTACACCTTC
CASTRPHREGGYTF
>.|.|TRBJ1-6|TRBV27
TGTGCCAGCAGTTTTATCGGGGCTTGGCATTCACCCCTCCACTTT
CASSFIGAWHSPLHF
>TRBD1|.|TRBJ1-3|TRBV9
TGTGCCAGCAGCGACCGACAGGGGATGCGAAACACCATATATTTT
CASSDRQGMRNTIYF
>.|.|TRBJ2-3|TRBV5-1
TGCGCCAGCAGCTTGGCCCCGGGGGGCGATACGCAGTATTTT
CASSLAPGGDTQYF
>.|.|TRBJ1-2|TRBV7-2
TGTGCCAGCAGCCAGGGGCTCGTAGCTAACTATGGCTACACCTTC
CASSQGLVANYGYTF
>TRBD1|few|TRBJ1-5|TRBV5-1
TGCGCCAGCAGCTTGGGGACAGGGGGCAATCAGCCCCAGCATTTT
CASSLGTGGNQPQHF
>TRBD2|.|TRBJ2-3|TRBV4-3
TGCGCCAGCAGCCAAGCTAGGGGAGCGGGGGGAAGCACAGATACGCAGTATTTT
CASSQARGAGGSTDTQYF
>.|.|TRBJ1-2|TRBV20-1
TGCAGTGCTAACTCCGCGGAAGGCTACACCTTC
CSANSAEGYTF
>.|once|TRBJ1-2|TRBV3-1/TRBV3-2
TGTGCCAGCAGCCAAGTTGGAGGCTACACCTTC
CASSQVGGYTF
>.|.|TRBJ1-4|TRBV3-1/TRBV3-2
TGTGCCAGCAGCCCCCGGGCCAGTAATGAAAAACTGTTTTTT
CASSPRASNEKLFF
>TRBD1|.|TRBJ2-7|TRBV7-2
TGTGCCAGCAGCTCCCGGGACAGAGCCTACGAGCAGTACTTC
CASSSRDRAYEQYF